This T cell receptor (beta chain) was retrieved from a study of OX40 agonist ivuxolimab in advanced cancers. V trimming: 5 bases; J trimming: 0 bases; junction bases outside the gene matches: 3. Looked up from germline, CDR1 is KGHSH and CDR2 is LQKENI. The length of the CDR3 is 14 residues. Generated by immunoSEQ multiplex PCR, the TCRdb table keeps only in-frame clones and is missing some. The sample records approximately 58,000 clones, about 91% being singletons. The clonotype originates from an adult with an advanced solid tumor such as melanoma, head and neck, liver or kidney cancer. V gene TRBV18 combines with J gene TRBJ2-7; 8 bases map to TRBD1. Here the sequenced sample was CD4+ or CD8+ T cells sorted from blood, taken in a trial of the OX40 agonist ivuxolimab. The CDR3 DNA reads as TGTGCCAGCTCAACCGGGACAGGCTCCTACGAGCAGTACTTC. Encoded protein: CASSTGTGSYEQYF.